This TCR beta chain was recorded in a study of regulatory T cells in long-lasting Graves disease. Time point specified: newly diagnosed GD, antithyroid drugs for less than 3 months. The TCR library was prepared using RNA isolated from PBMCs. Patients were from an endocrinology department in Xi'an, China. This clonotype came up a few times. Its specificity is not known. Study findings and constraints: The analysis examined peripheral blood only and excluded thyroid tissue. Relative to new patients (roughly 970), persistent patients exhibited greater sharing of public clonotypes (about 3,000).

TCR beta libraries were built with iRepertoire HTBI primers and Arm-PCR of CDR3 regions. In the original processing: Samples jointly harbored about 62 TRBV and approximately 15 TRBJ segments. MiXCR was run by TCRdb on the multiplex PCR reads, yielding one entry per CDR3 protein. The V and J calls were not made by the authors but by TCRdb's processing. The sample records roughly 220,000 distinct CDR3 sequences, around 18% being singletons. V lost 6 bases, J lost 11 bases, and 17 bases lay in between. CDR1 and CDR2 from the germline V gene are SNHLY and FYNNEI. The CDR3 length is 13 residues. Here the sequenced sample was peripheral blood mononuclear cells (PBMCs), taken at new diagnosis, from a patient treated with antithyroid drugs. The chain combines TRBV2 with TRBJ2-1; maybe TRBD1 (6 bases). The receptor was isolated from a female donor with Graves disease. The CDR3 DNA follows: TGTGCCAGCAGCTCATACTCCGGGACAAAGCAGTTCTTC. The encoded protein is CASSSYSGTKQFF.